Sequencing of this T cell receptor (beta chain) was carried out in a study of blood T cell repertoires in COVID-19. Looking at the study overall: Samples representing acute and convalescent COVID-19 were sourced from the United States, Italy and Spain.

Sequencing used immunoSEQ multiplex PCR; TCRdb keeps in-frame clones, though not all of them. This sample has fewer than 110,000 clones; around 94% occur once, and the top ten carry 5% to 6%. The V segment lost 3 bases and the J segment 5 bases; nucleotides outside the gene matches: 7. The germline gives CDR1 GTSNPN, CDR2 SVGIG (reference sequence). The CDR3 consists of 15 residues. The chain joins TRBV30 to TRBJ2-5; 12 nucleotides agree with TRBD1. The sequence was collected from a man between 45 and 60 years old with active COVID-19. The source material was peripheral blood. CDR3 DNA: TGTGCCTGGAGGGGGGACAGGGGGCGCGTTGAGACCCAGTACTTC. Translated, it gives CAWRGDRGRVETQYF.